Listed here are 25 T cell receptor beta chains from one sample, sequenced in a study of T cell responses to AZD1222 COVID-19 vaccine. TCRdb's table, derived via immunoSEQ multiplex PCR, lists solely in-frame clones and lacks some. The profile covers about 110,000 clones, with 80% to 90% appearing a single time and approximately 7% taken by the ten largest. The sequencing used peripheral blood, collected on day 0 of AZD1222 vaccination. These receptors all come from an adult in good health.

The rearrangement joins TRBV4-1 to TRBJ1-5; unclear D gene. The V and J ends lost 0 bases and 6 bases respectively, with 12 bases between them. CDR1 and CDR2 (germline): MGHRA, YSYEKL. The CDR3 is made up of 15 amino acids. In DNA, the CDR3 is TGCGCCAGCAGCCAAGAAGTCGGGAGCGGTCAGCCCCAGCATTTT. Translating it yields CASSQEVGSGQPQHF.

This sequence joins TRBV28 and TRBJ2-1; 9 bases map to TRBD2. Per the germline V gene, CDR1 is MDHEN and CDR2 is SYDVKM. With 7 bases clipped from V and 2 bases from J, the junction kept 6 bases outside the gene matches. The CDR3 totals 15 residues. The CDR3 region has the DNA TGTGCCAGCACCCCAGGACTAGCGACCTACAATGAGCAGTTCTTC. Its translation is CASTPGLATYNEQFF.

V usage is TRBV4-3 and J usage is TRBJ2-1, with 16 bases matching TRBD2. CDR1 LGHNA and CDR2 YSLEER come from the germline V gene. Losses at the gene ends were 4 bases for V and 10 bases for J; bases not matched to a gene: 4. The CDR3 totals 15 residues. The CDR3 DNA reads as TGCGCCAGCAGCCTGGGGGGACTAGCGGGAGGGGAGCAGTTCTTC. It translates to CASSLGGLAGGEQFF.

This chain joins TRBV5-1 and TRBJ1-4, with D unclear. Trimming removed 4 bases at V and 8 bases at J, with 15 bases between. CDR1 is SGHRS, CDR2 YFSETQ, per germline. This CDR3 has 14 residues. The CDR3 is CASSGGTGGEKLFF. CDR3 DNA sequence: TGCGCCAGCAGCGGTGGTACGGGAGGCGAAAAACTGTTTTTT.

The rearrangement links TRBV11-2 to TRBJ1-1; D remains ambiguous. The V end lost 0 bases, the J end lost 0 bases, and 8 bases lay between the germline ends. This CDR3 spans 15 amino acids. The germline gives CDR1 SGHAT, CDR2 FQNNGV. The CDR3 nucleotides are TGTGCCAGCAGCTTAGACCGGAAATTGAACACTGAAGCTTTCTTT. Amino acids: CASSLDRKLNTEAFF. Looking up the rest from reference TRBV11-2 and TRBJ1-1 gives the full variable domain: EAGVAQSPRYKIIEKRQSVAFWCNPISGHATLYWYQQILGQGPKLLIQFQNNGVVDDSQLPKDRFSAERLKGVDSTLKIQPAKLEDSAVYLCASSLDRKLNTEAFFGQGTRLTVV.

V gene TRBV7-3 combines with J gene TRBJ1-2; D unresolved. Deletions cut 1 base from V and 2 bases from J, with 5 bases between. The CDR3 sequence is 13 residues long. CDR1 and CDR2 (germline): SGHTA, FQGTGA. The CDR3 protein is CASSLKENYGYTF. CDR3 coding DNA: TGTGCCAGCAGCTTAAAGGAGAACTATGGCTACACCTTC.

The CDR3 reads CASSATGDGYTF. As DNA, the CDR3 is TGTGCCAGCAGCGCTACAGGGGACGGCTACACCTTC. The gene calls are TRBV5-4 and TRBJ1-2, with 7 bases fitting TRBD1. Germline V lookup: CDR1 SGHNT, CDR2 YYREEE (reference sequence). The trim removed 4 bases at V and 8 bases at J, leaving 5 bases unmatched. The CDR3 covers 12 residues.

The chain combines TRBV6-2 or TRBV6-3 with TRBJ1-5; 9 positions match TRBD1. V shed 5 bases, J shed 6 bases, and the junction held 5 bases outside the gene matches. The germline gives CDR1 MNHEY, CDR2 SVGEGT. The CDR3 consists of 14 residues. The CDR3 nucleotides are TGTGCCAGCAGTAGACAGGGGGACGGTCAGCCCCAGCATTTT. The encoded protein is CASSRQGDGQPQHF.

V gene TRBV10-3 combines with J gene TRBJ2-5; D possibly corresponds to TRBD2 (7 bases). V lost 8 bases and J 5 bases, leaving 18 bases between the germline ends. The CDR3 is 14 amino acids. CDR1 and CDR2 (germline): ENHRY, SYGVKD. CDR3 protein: CAIGRGGAGETQYF. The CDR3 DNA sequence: TGTGCCATCGGAAGGGGGGGAGCTGGGGAGACCCAGTACTTC.

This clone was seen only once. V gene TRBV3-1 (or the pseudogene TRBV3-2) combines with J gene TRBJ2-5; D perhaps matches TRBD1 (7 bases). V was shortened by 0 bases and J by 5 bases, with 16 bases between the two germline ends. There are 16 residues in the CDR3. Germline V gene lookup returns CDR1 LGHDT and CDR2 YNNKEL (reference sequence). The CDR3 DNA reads TGTGCCAGCAGCCAAGAAGCTGCAGGGGGGCGGGAGACCCAGTACTTC. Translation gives CASSQEAAGGRETQYF.

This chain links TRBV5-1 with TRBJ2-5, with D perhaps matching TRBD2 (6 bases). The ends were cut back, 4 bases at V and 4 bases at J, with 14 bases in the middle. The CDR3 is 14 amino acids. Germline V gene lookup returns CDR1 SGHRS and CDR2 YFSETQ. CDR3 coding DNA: TGCGCCAGCAGCACGGCTGGGGGGAGAGAGACCCAGTACTTC. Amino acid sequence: CASSTAGGRETQYF. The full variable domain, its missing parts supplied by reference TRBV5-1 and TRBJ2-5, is KAGVTQTPRYLIKTRGQQVTLSCSPISGHRSVSWYQQTPGQGLQFLFEYFSETQRNKGNFPGRFSGRQFSNSRSEMNVSTLELGDSALYLCASSTAGGRETQYFGPGTRLLVL.

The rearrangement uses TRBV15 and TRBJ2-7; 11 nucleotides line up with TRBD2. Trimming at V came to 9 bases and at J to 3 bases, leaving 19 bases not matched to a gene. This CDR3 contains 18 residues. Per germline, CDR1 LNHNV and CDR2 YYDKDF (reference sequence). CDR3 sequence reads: CATSPTGLAGGPDYEQYF. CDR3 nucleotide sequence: TGTGCCACGAGCCCTACAGGGCTAGCGGGAGGTCCTGACTACGAGCAGTACTTC.

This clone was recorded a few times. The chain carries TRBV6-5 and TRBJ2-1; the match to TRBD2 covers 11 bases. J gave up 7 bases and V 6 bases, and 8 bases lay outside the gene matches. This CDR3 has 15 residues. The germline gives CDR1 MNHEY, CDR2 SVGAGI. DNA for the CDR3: TGTGCCAGCAGAGTAGCGGGAGGGCCTCGGAATGAGCAGTTCTTC. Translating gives CASRVAGGPRNEQFF.

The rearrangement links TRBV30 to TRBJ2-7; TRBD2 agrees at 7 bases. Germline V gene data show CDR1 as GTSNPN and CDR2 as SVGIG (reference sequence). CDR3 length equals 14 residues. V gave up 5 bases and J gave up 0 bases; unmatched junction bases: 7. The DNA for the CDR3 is TGTGCCTGGGCCTCTGGGGGGGGCTCCTACGAGCAGTACTTC. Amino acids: CAWASGGGSYEQYF.

The CDR3 protein is CASSDQGYEKLFF. The CDR3 DNA sequence: TGTGCCAGCAGTGACCAGGGTTATGAAAAACTGTTTTTT. The V and J genes are TRBV6-1 and TRBJ1-4; D perhaps matches TRBD1 (5 bases). CDR1 and CDR2 from the germline V gene are MNHNS and SASEGT. There are 13 residues in the CDR3. Trimming removed 3 bases from V and 6 bases from J, with 8 bases in between.

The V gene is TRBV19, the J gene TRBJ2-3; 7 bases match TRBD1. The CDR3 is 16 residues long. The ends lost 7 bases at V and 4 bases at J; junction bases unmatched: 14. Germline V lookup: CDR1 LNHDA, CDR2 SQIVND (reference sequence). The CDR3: CASTYGFEGGADTQYF. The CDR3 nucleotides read TGTGCCAGTACTTACGGTTTCGAAGGGGGCGCAGATACGCAGTATTTT.

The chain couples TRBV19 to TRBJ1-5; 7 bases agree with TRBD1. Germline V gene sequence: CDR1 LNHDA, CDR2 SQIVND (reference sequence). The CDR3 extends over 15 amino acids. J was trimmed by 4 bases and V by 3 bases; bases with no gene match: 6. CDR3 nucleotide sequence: TGTGCCAGTAGTATTTCCCAGGGGGGAAATCAGCCCCAGCATTTT. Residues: CASSISQGGNQPQHF. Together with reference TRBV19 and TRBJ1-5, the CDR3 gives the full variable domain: DGGITQSPKYLFRKEGQNVTLSCEQNLNHDAMYWYRQDPGQGLRLIYYSQIVNDFQKGDIAEGYSVSREKKESFPLTVTSAQKNPTAFYLCASSISQGGNQPQHFGDGTRLSIL.

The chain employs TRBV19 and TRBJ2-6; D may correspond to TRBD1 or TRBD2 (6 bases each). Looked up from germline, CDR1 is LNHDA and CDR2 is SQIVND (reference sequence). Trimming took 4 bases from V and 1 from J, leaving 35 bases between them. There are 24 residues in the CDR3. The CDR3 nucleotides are TGTGCCAGTAGTACCACAGACCCCTACGACAGGAGGGGACTCCTCATTTCTGGGGCCAACGTCCTGACTTTC. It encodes CASSTTDPYDRRGLLISGANVLTF.

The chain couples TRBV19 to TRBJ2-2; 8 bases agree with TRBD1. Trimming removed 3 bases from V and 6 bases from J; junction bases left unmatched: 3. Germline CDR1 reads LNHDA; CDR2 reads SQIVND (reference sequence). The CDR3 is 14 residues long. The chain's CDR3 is CASSIQGAAGELFF. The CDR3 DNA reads TGTGCCAGTAGTATCCAGGGGGCGGCCGGGGAGCTGTTTTTT.

In DNA form, the CDR3 reads TGTGCCAGCACCCCCAGGAGCAGGGTCGGGGGCTACACCTTC. This gives the protein CASTPRSRVGGYTF. The genes are TRBV6-5 and TRBJ1-2; a weak D match, TRBD1 (5 bases). The germline V gene encodes CDR1 MNHEY and CDR2 SVGAGI. There are 14 residues in the CDR3. V was shortened by 7 bases and J by 8 bases, with 20 bases between the two germline ends.

As DNA, the CDR3 is TGTGCCAGCACCAGAGGGGAGAGGGCCGGGGAGCTGTTTTTT. Translating gives CASTRGERAGELFF. The V call is TRBV27, the J call TRBJ2-2; the D call may be TRBD1 or TRBD2 (5 bases each). The CDR3 has 14 amino acids. CDR1 is MNHEY, CDR2 SMNVEV, per germline (reference sequence). Trimming pared 7 bases from V and 6 bases from J, leaving 15 bases between.

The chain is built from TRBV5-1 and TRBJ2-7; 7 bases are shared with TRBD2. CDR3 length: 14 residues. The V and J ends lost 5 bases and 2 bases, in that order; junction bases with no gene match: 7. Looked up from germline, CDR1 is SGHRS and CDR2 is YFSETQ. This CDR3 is CASRGAAGAYEQYF. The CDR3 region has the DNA TGCGCCAGCAGAGGGGCGGCGGGGGCCTACGAGCAGTACTTC. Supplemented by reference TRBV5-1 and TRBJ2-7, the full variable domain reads KAGVTQTPRYLIKTRGQQVTLSCSPISGHRSVSWYQQTPGQGLQFLFEYFSETQRNKGNFPGRFSGRQFSNSRSEMNVSTLELGDSALYLCASRGAAGAYEQYFGPGTRLTVT.

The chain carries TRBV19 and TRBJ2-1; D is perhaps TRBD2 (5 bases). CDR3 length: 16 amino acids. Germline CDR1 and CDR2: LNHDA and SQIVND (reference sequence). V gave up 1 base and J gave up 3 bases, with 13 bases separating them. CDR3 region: CASSIVGSRGYNEQFF. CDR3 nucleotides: TGTGCCAGTAGTATAGTCGGAAGCCGGGGCTACAATGAGCAGTTCTTC.

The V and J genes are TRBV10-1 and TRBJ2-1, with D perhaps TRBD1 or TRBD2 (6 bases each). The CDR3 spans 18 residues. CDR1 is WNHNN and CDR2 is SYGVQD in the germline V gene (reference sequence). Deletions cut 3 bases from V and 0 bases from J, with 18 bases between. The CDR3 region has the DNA TGCGCCAGCAGTGATGCCCGGGGGCTTCTGAGCTCCTACAATGAGCAGTTCTTC. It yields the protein CASSDARGLLSSYNEQFF.

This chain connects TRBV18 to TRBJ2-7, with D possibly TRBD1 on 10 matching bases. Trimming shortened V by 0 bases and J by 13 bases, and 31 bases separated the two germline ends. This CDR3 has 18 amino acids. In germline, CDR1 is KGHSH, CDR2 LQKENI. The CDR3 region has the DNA TGTGCCAGCTCACCACCGGGACAGGGGTCATTAATTAGCGGGAGTCGATACTTC. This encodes CASSPPGQGSLISGSRYF.